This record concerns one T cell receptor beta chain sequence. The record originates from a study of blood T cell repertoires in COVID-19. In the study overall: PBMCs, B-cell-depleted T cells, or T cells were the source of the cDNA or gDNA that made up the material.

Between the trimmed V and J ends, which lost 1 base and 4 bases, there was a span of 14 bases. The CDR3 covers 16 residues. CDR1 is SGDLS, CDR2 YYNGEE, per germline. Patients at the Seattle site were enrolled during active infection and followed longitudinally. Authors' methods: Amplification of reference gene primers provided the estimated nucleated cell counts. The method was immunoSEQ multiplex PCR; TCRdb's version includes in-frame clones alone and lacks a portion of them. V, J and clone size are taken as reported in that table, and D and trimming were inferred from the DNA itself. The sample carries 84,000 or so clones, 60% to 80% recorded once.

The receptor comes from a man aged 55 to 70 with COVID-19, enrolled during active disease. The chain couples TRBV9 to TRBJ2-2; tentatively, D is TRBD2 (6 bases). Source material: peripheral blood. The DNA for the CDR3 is TGTGCCAGCAGCGTATCCCCGGGGGACGGCACCGGGGAGCTGTTTTTT. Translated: CASSVSPGDGTGELFF.